One sample yielded the 26 T cell receptor beta chains listed below, sequenced in a study of blood T cell repertoires in COVID-19 (dated by TCRdb to about 2020). Library preparation employed the immunoSEQ multiplex PCR assay. The table was pulled from immuneACCESS by TCRdb, which kept in-frame rearrangements only. Such tables lose some clones; where checked, under half of the loss comes from unresolved V genes, and the rest has no known cause. This sample is represented by 200,000 to 250,000 clones; 87% of them were singletons. In total, the top ten clones hold about 6% of the sample. Sequenced material: PBMCs or T cells enriched from blood (not recorded which). The receptor source for this set is a woman aged 30 to 39 with acute COVID-19.

Remarks on this clone: The sample contains more than one DNA sequence encoding this CDR3. The rearrangement uses TRBV12-3 or TRBV12-4 and TRBJ1-6; D gene ambiguous. The CDR3 spans 13 residues. Trimming removed 6 bases at V and 7 bases at J, with 10 bases between. CDR3 bases: TGTGCCAGCAGCCTAGGAGGGAATTCACCCCTCCACTTT. Amino acid sequence: CASSLGGNSPLHF.

This clone is a singleton in its sample. The CDR3 bases are TGTGCCAGCAGCGCCCGGGGGGGGGCCTACAATGAGCAGTTCTTC. Residues: CASSARGGAYNEQFF. The V call is TRBV11-2, the J call TRBJ2-1; 8 bases are shared with TRBD2. This CDR3 is 15 amino acids long. Trimming took 5 bases from V and 2 from J; bases not matched to a gene: 5. Germline loops: CDR1 SGHAT, CDR2 FQNNGV.

This rearrangement joins TRBV18 to TRBJ1-5; TRBD1 aligns across 7 bases. There are 17 residues in the CDR3. The germline CDR1 and CDR2 sequences are KGHSH and LQKENI. The ends lost 3 bases at V and 1 base at J; junction bases unmatched: 9. The CDR3 DNA reads TGTGCCAGCTCACCGAATCGACAGGGTGGGAGCAATCAGCCCCAGCATTTT. Protein sequence: CASSPNRQGGSNQPQHF.

The CDR3 sequence: CASRLAGEQYNEQFF. CDR3 in DNA: TGTGCCAGCAGATTAGCGGGAGAGCAATACAATGAGCAGTTCTTC. The chain uses TRBV3-1 (or the pseudogene TRBV3-2) and TRBJ2-1; 9 nucleotides match TRBD2. V shed 6 bases, J shed 4 bases, and the junction held 7 bases outside the gene matches. CDR1 is LGHDT and CDR2 is YNNKEL in the germline V gene (reference sequence). The CDR3 contains 15 residues.

The chain is built from TRBV9 and TRBJ1-2; D unresolved. This CDR3 spans 14 amino acids. V dropped 0 bases and J dropped 4 bases, with 10 bases sitting between them. Germline loops: CDR1 SGDLS, CDR2 YYNGEE. The CDR3 region is CASSVDQVSYGYTF. As DNA, the CDR3 is TGTGCCAGCAGCGTAGATCAGGTCAGCTATGGCTACACCTTC.

V and J are TRBV19 and TRBJ1-5; D is perhaps TRBD1 (6 bases). The V end lost 8 bases, the J end lost 0 bases, and 11 bases lay between the germline ends. The CDR3 length is 14 residues. Germline values: CDR1 LNHDA, CDR2 SQIVND (reference sequence). This CDR3 reads CASSDRSSNQPQHF. CDR3 nucleotides: TGTGCCAGTTCAGACAGGAGTAGCAATCAGCCCCAGCATTTT.

The chain employs TRBV19 and TRBJ1-2; 9 bases agree with TRBD1. Germline V gene sequence: CDR1 LNHDA, CDR2 SQIVND (reference sequence). There are 16 residues in the CDR3. With 7 bases clipped from V and 3 bases from J, the junction kept 12 bases outside the gene matches. The CDR3 region has the DNA TGTGCCAGTACCACTACAGGGGGCGCAGCTTACTATGGCTACACCTTC. Protein product: CASTTTGGAAYYGYTF.

V is TRBV28 and J is TRBJ2-1; the match to TRBD2 covers 8 bases. The CDR3 runs to 16 residues. Per the germline V gene, CDR1 is MDHEN and CDR2 is SYDVKM. J lost 9 bases, V lost 1 base, and 11 bases had no gene match. CDR3 nucleotide sequence: TGTGCCAGCAGTTTATTCGGCCTAGCGGGCGTCGGTGAGCAGTTCTTC. It codes for CASSLFGLAGVGEQFF.

The V and J genes are TRBV29-1 and TRBJ1-1, with D possibly matching TRBD1 (5 bases). Germline V gene sequence: CDR1 SQVTM, CDR2 ANQGSEA. CDR3 length: 19 amino acids. Trimming removed 7 bases from V and 0 bases from J, with 30 bases in between. The CDR3 is CSALPFGTTLRMMNTEAFF. The CDR3, as DNA: TGCAGCGCCCTTCCATTCGGGACTACCCTGAGGATGATGAACACTGAAGCTTTCTTT.

The rearrangement uses TRBV15 and TRBJ2-2; possible D gene TRBD2, 5 bases. This CDR3 comprises 16 residues. The V end lost 0 bases, the J end lost 2 bases, and 10 bases lay between the germline ends. In germline, CDR1 is LNHNV, CDR2 YYDKDF (reference sequence). The CDR3 loop reads CATSRERGSNTGELFF. CDR3 coding DNA: TGTGCCACCAGCAGAGAAAGAGGGAGCAACACCGGGGAGCTGTTTTTT.

V and J are TRBV3-1 (or the pseudogene TRBV3-2) and TRBJ2-7; 9 bases are a match to TRBD2. Looked up from germline, CDR1 is LGHDT and CDR2 is YNNKEL (reference sequence). The V and J ends lost 1 base and 5 bases, in that order; junction bases with no gene match: 15. The CDR3 is 18 residues long. CDR3 amino acids: CASSQGLLGGGAAHEQYF. In DNA, the CDR3 is TGTGCCAGCAGCCAAGGCTTGCTTGGCGGGGGGGCCGCTCACGAGCAGTACTTC.

V and J are TRBV5-5 and TRBJ1-1; possible D gene TRBD1, 6 bases. This CDR3 has 13 amino acids. The V and J ends lost 4 bases and 4 bases respectively, with 11 bases between them. Germline V gene lookup returns CDR1 SGHKS and CDR2 YYEKEE (reference sequence). The CDR3 sequence: CASSPTGSTEAFF. In nucleotides, the CDR3 is TGTGCCAGCAGCCCAACAGGGTCCACTGAAGCTTTCTTT.

V usage is TRBV5-1 and J usage is TRBJ1-4; 7 bases are a match to TRBD1. V lost 0 bases to trimming and J lost 8 bases; unmatched junction nucleotides: 10. This CDR3 is built from 16 residues. Germline lookup yields CDR1 SGHRS and CDR2 YFSETQ. The CDR3 loop reads CASSLAPGQDREKLFF. The CDR3 DNA follows: TGCGCCAGCAGCTTGGCTCCCGGACAGGATAGAGAAAAACTGTTTTTT.

The chain is built from TRBV3-1 (or the pseudogene TRBV3-2) and TRBJ2-5; 10 bases agree with TRBD1. Germline CDR1 is LGHDT and CDR2 is YNNKEL (reference sequence). The junction had 7 bases not matched to a gene; V was cut back by 2 bases and J by 7 bases. CDR3 size: 15 residues. The CDR3 protein is CASSQMTGGGGTQYF. Here the CDR3 DNA reads TGTGCCAGCAGCCAAATGACAGGGGGCGGCGGGACCCAGTACTTC.

This CDR3 is CASSLLGLAGAYNEQFF. The CDR3 DNA sequence: TGTGCCAGCAGCCTCCTTGGGCTAGCGGGGGCTTACAATGAGCAGTTCTTC. V is TRBV3-1 (or the pseudogene TRBV3-2) and J is TRBJ2-1; 10 positions match TRBD2. The CDR3 has 17 amino acids. Per germline, CDR1 LGHDT and CDR2 YNNKEL (reference sequence). V was pared by 4 bases and J by 4 bases, with 10 bases of the junction left unmatched.

V usage is TRBV7-2 and J usage is TRBJ2-3; 8 bases align to TRBD1. With V trimmed by 2 bases and J by 3 bases, 4 bases remained unmatched. CDR1 is SGHTA, CDR2 FQGNSA, per germline. The CDR3 is 15 amino acids. The CDR3 nucleotides read TGTGCCAGCAGCTTATCAGGGGGCAGGACAGATACGCAGTATTTT. Translated: CASSLSGGRTDTQYF.

This chain's CDR3 is CASSQDHKGARTQYF. The CDR3 coding sequence is TGTGCCAGCAGCCAAGATCACAAGGGGGCGCGTACGCAGTATTTT. This chain joins TRBV3-1 (or the pseudogene TRBV3-2) and TRBJ2-3, with 7 positions matching TRBD1. Germline loops: CDR1 LGHDT, CDR2 YNNKEL (reference sequence). CDR3 length equals 15 residues. V shed 0 bases, J shed 8 bases, and the junction held 8 bases outside the gene matches.

This sequence joins TRBV9 and TRBJ2-1, with 7 positions matching TRBD1. The CDR3 is 15 residues long. V dropped 3 bases and J dropped 3; count of bases not matched to a gene: 6. The germline V gene has CDR1 SGDLS and CDR2 YYNGEE. The CDR3 nucleotides read TGTGCCAGCAGCGCGGAACAGGGGCACTACAATGAGCAGTTCTTC. Protein product: CASSAEQGHYNEQFF. Full variable domain (remainder filled in from reference TRBV9 and TRBJ2-1): DSGVTQTPKHLITATGQRVTLRCSPRSGDLSVYWYQQSLDQGLQFLIQYYNGEERAKGNILERFSAQQFPDLHSELNLSSLELGDSALYFCASSAEQGHYNEQFFGPGTRLTVL.

The chain has TRBV6-2 or TRBV6-3 and TRBJ2-7; a weak D match, TRBD1 (6 bases). The length of the CDR3 is 14 residues. Germline CDR1 and CDR2: MNHEY and SVGEGT. The V end lost 5 bases, the J end lost 4 bases, and 15 bases lay between the germline ends. The CDR3 sequence: CASSPITGNYEQYF. The CDR3 nucleotides are TGTGCCAGCAGTCCCATTACAGGGAATTACGAGCAGTACTTC.

The gene calls are TRBV21-1 and TRBJ1-3. TRBV21-1 has pseudogene status. The CDR3 extends over 19 amino acids. DNA of the CDR3: TGTGCCAGCAGCCCTCACGTATTGGTCGGGAAGTGCTCTGGAAACACCATATATTTT. Its translation: CASSPHVLVGKCSGNTIYF.

The CDR3 region has the DNA TGTGCCAGCAGTCCCCCCGGGGTGAACTACGAGCAGTACTTC. Translated, it gives CASSPPGVNYEQYF. This rearrangement joins TRBV28 to TRBJ2-7; D is perhaps TRBD2 (5 bases). Per germline, CDR1 MDHEN and CDR2 SYDVKM. Trimming stripped 5 bases from V and 3 bases from J, with 14 bases between. The CDR3 runs to 14 residues.

The chain combines TRBV28 with TRBJ1-5; D is uncertain. Per the germline V gene, CDR1 is MDHEN and CDR2 is SYDVKM. The CDR3 extends over 14 amino acids. Deletions cut 0 bases from V and 4 bases from J, with 7 bases between. CDR3 coding DNA: TGTGCCAGCAGTTTATGGGCAGGTAATCAGCCCCAGCATTTT. It translates to CASSLWAGNQPQHF.

This chain uses TRBV18 with TRBJ2-3; 12 nucleotides match TRBD2. The CDR3 length is 20 residues. CDR1 is KGHSH and CDR2 is LQKENI in the germline V gene. V was clipped by 6 bases and J by 1 base; unmatched bases: 17. The CDR3 is CASSATGSSTSGRRTDTQYF. The CDR3 coding sequence is TGTGCCAGCTCGGCGACAGGGTCGAGTACTAGCGGGAGGCGCACAGATACGCAGTATTTT.

The gene calls are TRBV11-3 and TRBJ2-3, with D possibly matching TRBD2 (5 bases). This CDR3 region has 15 residues. CDR1 and CDR2 (germline): SGHNT, YENEEA. The V end was cut by 6 bases, the J end by 5 bases, with 18 bases between. The CDR3 DNA sequence: TGTGCCAGCAGTCTAGACGGCTCGAGGGTAGATACGCAGTATTTT. Its translation is CASSLDGSRVDTQYF.

J is TRBJ1-2 and V is TRBV16; D call uncertain. The CDR3 spans 11 residues. The V gene's germline CDR1 is KGHSY and CDR2 FQNENV. V lost 4 bases, J lost 5 bases, and 5 bases lay in between. CDR3 bases: TGTGCCAGCAGCCCCGAGTATGGCTACACCTTC. Amino acids: CASSPEYGYTF.

This sequence joins TRBV2 and TRBJ1-5; 10 bases map to TRBD1. Germline CDR1 SNHLY, CDR2 FYNNEI. The CDR3 covers 15 residues. Trimming at V came to 6 bases and at J to 8 bases, leaving 10 bases not matched to a gene. This CDR3 reads CASRGRTGGMEPQHF. The CDR3 DNA reads TGTGCCAGCAGAGGAAGGACAGGGGGTATGGAGCCCCAGCATTTT.